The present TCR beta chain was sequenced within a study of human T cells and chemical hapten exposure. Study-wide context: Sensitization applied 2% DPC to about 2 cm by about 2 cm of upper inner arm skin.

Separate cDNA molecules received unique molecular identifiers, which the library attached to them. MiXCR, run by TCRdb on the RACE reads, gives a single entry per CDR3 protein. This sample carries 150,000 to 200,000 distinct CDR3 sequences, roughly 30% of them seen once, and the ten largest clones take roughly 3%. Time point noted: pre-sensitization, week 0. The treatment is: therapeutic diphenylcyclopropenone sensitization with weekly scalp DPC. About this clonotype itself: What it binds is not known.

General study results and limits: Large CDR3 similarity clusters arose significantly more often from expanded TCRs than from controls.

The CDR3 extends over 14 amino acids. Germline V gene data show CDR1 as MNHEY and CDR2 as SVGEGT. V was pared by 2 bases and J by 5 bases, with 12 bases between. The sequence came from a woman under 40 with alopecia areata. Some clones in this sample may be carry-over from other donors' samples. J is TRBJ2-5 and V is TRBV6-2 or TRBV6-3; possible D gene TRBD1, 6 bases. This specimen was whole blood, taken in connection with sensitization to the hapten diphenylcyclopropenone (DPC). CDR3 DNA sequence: TGTGCCAGCAGTTACGCCACAGGGATGGAGACCCAGTACTTC. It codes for CASSYATGMETQYF.